The sequence of this T cell receptor beta chain was determined in a study of blood T cell repertoires in COVID-19. CDR3 length: 16 residues. Germline V CDR1 and CDR2: SGHAT, FQDESV (reference sequence). Trimming took 1 base from V and 3 from J; bases not matched to a gene: 6. Methods used by the authors: It was from reference gene primer amplification that nucleated cell counts were estimated. This table comes from immunoSEQ multiplex PCR, and its TCRdb copy is limited to in-frame clones, with some not included. The DNA gave D and trimming, while V, J and clone size come from that table. This table has roughly 160,000 clones, 80% appearing once.

V is TRBV11-1 and J is TRBJ1-5; the match to TRBD1 covers 7 bases. The receptor was derived from a woman aged 55-75 years who had recovered from COVID-19. Material for sequencing was PBMCs or T cells enriched from blood (not recorded which). CDR3 bases: TGTGCCAGCAGCTTAGGAGCCGGGACAGACAATCAGCCCCAGCATTTT. This encodes CASSLGAGTDNQPQHF. Full variable domain (outside the CDR3, taken from reference TRBV11-1 and TRBJ1-5): EAEVAQSPRYKITEKSQAVAFWCDPISGHATLYWYRQILGQGPELLVQFQDESVVDDSQLPKDRFSAERLKGVDSTLKIQPAELGDSAMYLCASSLGAGTDNQPQHFGDGTRLSIL.